This is a list of T cell receptor beta chains from one sample in a study of T cell repertoires in cytomegalovirus infection. Each CDR3 protein gets one entry after TCRdb re-called the reads with MiXCR. The sample lists nearly 450,000 distinct CDR3 sequences, approximately 30% occurring once. The source material was PBMCs. Receptor source: a human donor in good health (CMV status not recorded). Some clones in this sample may be carry-over from other donors' samples. Each CDR3 is given with its conserved first and last residue. Fields, in order: clone size, D gene, V gene, J gene, CDR3 protein. The D gene is left open where the match is weak. Size values are once, few and many counts, or a class for expanded clones, and some rows have none.

-	-	TRBV7-9	TRBJ1-4	CASSLARGNDKLFF
-	-	TRBV15	TRBJ1-6	CATSENSSPLHF
few	-	TRBV12-3/TRBV12-4	TRBJ1-2	CASSFQANYGYTF
few	-	TRBV24-1	TRBJ2-1	CATSLRTLSSYNEQFF
-	-	TRBV2	TRBJ2-7	CASTGTPLTYEQYF
many	-	TRBV7-8	TRBJ2-1	CASSPGYSHPGNEQFF
few	-	TRBV10-3	TRBJ2-5	CAISEPGGPQLNYQETQYF
few	TRBD2	TRBV15	TRBJ2-1	CATSSGLANNEQFF
-	TRBD2	TRBV20-1	TRBJ2-3	CSAPRLAGANTDTQYF
-	-	TRBV18	TRBJ2-1	CASSPMSSYNEQFF